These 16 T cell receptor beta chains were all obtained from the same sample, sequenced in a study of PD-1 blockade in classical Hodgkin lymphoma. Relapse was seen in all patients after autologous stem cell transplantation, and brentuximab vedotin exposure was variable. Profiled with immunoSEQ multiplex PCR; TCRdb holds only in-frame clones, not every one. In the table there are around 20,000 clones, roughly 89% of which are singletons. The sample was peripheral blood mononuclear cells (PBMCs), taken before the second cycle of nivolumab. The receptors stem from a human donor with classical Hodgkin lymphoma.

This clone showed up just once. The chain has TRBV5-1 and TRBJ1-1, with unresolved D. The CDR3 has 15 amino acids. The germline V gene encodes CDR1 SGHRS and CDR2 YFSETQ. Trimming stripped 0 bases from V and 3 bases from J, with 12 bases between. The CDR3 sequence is CASSLAGPGYTEAFF. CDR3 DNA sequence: TGCGCCAGCAGCTTGGCAGGCCCCGGGTACACTGAAGCTTTCTTT.

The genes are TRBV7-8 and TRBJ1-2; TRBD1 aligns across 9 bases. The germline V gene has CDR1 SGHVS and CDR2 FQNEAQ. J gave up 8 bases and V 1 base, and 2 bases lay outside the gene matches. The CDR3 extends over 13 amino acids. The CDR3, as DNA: TGTGCCAGCAGCTTAGGACAGGGGGGAGGCTACACCTTC. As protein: CASSLGQGGGYTF.

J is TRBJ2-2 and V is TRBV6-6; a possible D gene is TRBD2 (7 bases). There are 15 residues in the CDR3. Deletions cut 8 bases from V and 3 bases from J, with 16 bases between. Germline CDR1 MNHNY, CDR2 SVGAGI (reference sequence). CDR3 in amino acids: CASSSRGGYTGELFF. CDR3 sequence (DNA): TGTGCCAGCTCTTCGAGGGGGGGCTACACCGGGGAGCTGTTTTTT.

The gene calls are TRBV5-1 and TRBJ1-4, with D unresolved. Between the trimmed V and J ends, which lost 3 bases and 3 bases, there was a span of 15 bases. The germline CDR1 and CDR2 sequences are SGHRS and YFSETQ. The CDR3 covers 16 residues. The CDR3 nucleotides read TGCGCCAGCAGCTCCAATCCGGCTGGGGCTAATGAAAAACTGTTTTTT. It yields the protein CASSSNPAGANEKLFF.

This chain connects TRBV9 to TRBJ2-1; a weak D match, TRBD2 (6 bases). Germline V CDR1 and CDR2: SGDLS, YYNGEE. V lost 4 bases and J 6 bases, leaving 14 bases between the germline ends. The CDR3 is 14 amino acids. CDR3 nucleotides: TGTGCCAGCAGCCCCTCCGCGGGGCCCAATGAGCAGTTCTTC. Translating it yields CASSPSAGPNEQFF.

CDR3: CASSQDAGPYEQYF. The CDR3 DNA sequence: TGCGCCAGCAGCCAAGACGCGGGGCCCTACGAGCAGTACTTC. The chain is built from TRBV4-3 and TRBJ2-7; tentatively, D is TRBD2 (6 bases). CDR1 is LGHNA and CDR2 is YSLEER in the germline V gene. CDR3 length: 14 amino acids. V lost 0 bases, J lost 2 bases, and 8 bases lay in between.

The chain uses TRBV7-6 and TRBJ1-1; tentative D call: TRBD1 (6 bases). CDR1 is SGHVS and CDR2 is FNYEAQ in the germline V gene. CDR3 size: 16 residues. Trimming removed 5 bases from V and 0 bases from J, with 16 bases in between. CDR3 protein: CASSPLQGTLNTEAFF. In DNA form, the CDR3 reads TGTGCCAGCAGCCCCCTCCAGGGGACTTTGAACACTGAAGCTTTCTTT.

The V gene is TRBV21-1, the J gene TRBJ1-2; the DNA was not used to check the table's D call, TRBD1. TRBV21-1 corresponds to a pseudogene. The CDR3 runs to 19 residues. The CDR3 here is CASSPQSFRTGGMSYGYTF. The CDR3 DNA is TGTGCCAGCAGCCCGCAGTCGTTCAGGACAGGGGGCATGAGCTATGGCTACACCTTC.

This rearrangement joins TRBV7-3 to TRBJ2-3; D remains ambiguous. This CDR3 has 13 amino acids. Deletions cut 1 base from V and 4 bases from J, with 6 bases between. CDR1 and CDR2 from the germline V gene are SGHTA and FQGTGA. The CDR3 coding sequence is TGTGCCAGCAGCTTAATGGCTTCAGATACGCAGTATTTT. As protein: CASSLMASDTQYF.

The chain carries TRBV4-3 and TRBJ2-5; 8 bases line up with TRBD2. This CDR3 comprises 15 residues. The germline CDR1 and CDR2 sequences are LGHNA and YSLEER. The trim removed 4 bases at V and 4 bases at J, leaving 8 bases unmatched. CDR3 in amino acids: CASSPARGGRETQYF. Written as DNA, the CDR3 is TGCGCCAGCAGCCCAGCCCGGGGGGGCCGAGAGACCCAGTACTTC.

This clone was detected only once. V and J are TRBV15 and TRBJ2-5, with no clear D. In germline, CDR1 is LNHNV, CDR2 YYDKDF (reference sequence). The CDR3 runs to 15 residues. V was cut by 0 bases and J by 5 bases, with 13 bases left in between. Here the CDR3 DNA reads TGTGCCACCAGCAGAGATGAACTGAGTAGGGAGACCCAGTACTTC. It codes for CATSRDELSRETQYF.

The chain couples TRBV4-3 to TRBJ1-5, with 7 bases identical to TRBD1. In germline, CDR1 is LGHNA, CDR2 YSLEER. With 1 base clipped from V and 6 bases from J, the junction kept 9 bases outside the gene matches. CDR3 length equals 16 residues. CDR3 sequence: CASSQVYDRVSQPQHF. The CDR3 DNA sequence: TGCGCCAGCAGCCAAGTATATGACAGGGTTAGTCAGCCCCAGCATTTT.

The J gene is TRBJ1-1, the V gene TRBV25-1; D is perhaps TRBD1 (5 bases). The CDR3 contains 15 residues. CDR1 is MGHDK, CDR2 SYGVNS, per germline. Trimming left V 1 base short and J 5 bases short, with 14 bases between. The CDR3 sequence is CASSEFQGRVTEAFF. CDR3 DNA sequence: TGTGCCAGCAGTGAATTTCAGGGAAGGGTAACTGAAGCTTTCTTT.

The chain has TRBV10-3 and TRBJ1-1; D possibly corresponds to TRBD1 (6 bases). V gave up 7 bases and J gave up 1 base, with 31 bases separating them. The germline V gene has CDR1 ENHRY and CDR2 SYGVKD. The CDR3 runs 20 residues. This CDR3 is CAITHAFPGGRDIKNTEAFF. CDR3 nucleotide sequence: TGTGCCATCACTCACGCGTTTCCTGGGGGGCGAGATATAAAGAACACTGAAGCTTTCTTT.

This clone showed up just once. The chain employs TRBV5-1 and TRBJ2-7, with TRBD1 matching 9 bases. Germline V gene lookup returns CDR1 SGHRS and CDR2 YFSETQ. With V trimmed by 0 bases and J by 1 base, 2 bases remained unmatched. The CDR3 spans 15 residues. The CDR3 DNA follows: TGCGCCAGCAGCTTGGGGACAGGGGTGTCCTACGAGCAGTACTTC. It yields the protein CASSLGTGVSYEQYF.

CDR3 amino acids: CASTETWNTGELFF. In DNA form, the CDR3 reads TGTGCCAGCACTGAAACCTGGAACACCGGGGAGCTGTTTTTT. The V call is TRBV7-9, the J call TRBJ2-2, with no clear D. The germline V and J ends were trimmed by 7 bases and 1 base, with 10 bases remaining between them. Germline V gene data show CDR1 as SEHNR and CDR2 as FQNEAQ (reference sequence). The CDR3 has 14 amino acids. Filled out from reference TRBV7-9 and TRBJ2-2, the complete variable domain reads DTGVSQNPRHKITKRGQNVTFRCDPISEHNRLYWYRQTLGQGPEFLTYFQNEAQLEKSRLLSDRFSAERPKGSFSTLEIQRTEQGDSAMYLCASTETWNTGELFFGEGSRLTVL.